The 6 T cell receptor beta chains presented below share a single source sample, sequenced in a study of blood T cell repertoires in COVID-19. Data came from immunoSEQ multiplex PCR; TCRdb stores just in-frame clones and leaves some out. The table includes roughly 230,000 clones, roughly four fifths detected once. The specimen sequenced was peripheral blood. Receptor source: a man in his forties or fifties with active or convalescent COVID-19.

The V gene is TRBV3-1 (or the pseudogene TRBV3-2), the J gene TRBJ1-5; D unresolved. Between the trimmed V and J ends, which lost 4 bases and 4 bases, there was a span of 8 bases. Looked up from germline, CDR1 is LGHDT and CDR2 is YNNKEL (reference sequence). The CDR3 runs 13 residues. CDR3 DNA sequence: TGTGCCAGCAGCCTTTCCCGGAATCAGCCCCAGCATTTT. It translates to CASSLSRNQPQHF.

The chain carries TRBV7-2 and TRBJ1-4, with 9 bases that match TRBD1. CDR1 and CDR2 from the germline V gene are SGHTA and FQGNSA. Trimming cost V 5 bases and J 8 bases; bases outside gene matches: 12. This CDR3 has 16 residues. CDR3 protein: CASSRDPDRGREKLFF. CDR3 nucleotide sequence: TGTGCCAGCAGCAGAGACCCGGACAGGGGAAGGGAAAAACTGTTTTTT. The entire variable domain, with the rest obtained from reference TRBV7-2 and TRBJ1-4, is as follows: GAGVSQSPSNKVTEKGKDVELRCDPISGHTALYWYRQSLGQGLEFLIYFQGNSAPDKSGLPSDRFSAERTGGSVSTLTIQRTQQEDSAVYLCASSRDPDRGREKLFFGSGTQLSVL.

The chain combines TRBV19 with TRBJ1-2; 9 bases align to TRBD1. Trimming cost V 4 bases and J 3 bases; bases outside gene matches: 3. Looked up from germline, CDR1 is LNHDA and CDR2 is SQIVND (reference sequence). CDR3 size: 14 residues. CDR3 loop: CASSTRDRDYGYTF. The CDR3 DNA is TGTGCCAGTAGTACTCGGGACAGGGACTATGGCTACACCTTC. Full variable domain (missing parts from reference TRBV19 and TRBJ1-2): DGGITQSPKYLFRKEGQNVTLSCEQNLNHDAMYWYRQDPGQGLRLIYYSQIVNDFQKGDIAEGYSVSREKKESFPLTVTSAQKNPTAFYLCASSTRDRDYGYTFGSGTRLTVV.

The chain joins TRBV4-2 to TRBJ1-5, with a possible D match to TRBD1 (6 bases). Germline CDR1 is LGHNA and CDR2 is YNFKEQ. The germline V and J ends were trimmed by 0 bases and 2 bases, with 11 bases remaining between them. The CDR3 spans 16 residues. The CDR3 loop is CASSQEEGVRNQPQHF. The CDR3 coding sequence is TGTGCCAGCAGCCAAGAAGAGGGGGTCCGCAATCAGCCCCAGCATTTT.

This chain connects TRBV9 to TRBJ1-1, with 7 bases fitting TRBD1. V was pared by 3 bases and J by 4 bases, with 3 bases of the junction left unmatched. CDR1 is SGDLS, CDR2 YYNGEE, per germline. CDR3 length equals 13 residues. CDR3 in amino acids: CASSATGTTEAFF. DNA for the CDR3: TGTGCCAGCAGCGCGACAGGGACCACTGAAGCTTTCTTT.

V gene TRBV6-5 combines with J gene TRBJ2-5, with D tentatively TRBD1 (6 bases). Trimming took 8 bases from V and 5 from J, leaving 15 bases between them. CDR1 and CDR2 (germline): MNHEY, SVGAGI. The CDR3 length is 13 residues. The CDR3 is CASGAGDMETQYF. In DNA, the CDR3 is TGTGCCAGCGGGGCAGGGGATATGGAGACCCAGTACTTC.